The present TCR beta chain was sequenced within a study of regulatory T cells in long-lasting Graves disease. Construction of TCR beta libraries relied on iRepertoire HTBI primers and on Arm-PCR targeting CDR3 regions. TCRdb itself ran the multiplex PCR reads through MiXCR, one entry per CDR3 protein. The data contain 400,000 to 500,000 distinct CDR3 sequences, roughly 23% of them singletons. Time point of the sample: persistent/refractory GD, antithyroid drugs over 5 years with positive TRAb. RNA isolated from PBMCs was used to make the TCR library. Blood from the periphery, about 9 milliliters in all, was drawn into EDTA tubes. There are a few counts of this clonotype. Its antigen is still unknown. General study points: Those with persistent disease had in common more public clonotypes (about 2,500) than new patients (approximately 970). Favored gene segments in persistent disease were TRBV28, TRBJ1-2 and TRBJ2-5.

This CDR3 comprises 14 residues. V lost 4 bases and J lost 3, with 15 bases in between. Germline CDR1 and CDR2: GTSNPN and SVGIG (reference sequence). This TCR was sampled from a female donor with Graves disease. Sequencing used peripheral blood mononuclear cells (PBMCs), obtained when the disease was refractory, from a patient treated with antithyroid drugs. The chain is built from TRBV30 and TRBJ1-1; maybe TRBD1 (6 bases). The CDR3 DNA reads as TGTGCCTGGAATGGGGGGCATGGGGACACTGAAGCTTTCTTT. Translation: CAWNGGHGDTEAFF.